The 28 T cell receptor beta chains given below trace back to one sample, sequenced in a study of cytomegalovirus exposure and HLA in healthy donors. The PCR ran on 60 Vbeta and 13 Jbeta primers. The assay was immunoSEQ multiplex PCR, and TCRdb's table has in-frame clones only and misses some. The data show about 150,000 clones, around 84% seen once. Specimen: PBMCs. Receptors originate from a boy aged 2 to 10 in good health and CMV-seronegative.

This chain joins TRBV4-2 and TRBJ1-1, with TRBD1 identical over 9 bases. The CDR3 covers 16 residues. In germline, CDR1 is LGHNA, CDR2 YNFKEQ. The junction had 9 bases not matched to a gene; V was cut back by 4 bases and J by 3 bases. The DNA of the CDR3 is TGTGCCAGCAGCCTCTTAGGACAGGGGAAGGACACTGAAGCTTTCTTT. It specifies CASSLLGQGKDTEAFF.

This clone was detected a few times. The J gene is TRBJ1-1, the V gene TRBV10-3; no firm D call. The CDR3 runs 15 residues. Per germline, CDR1 ENHRY and CDR2 SYGVKD. V dropped 0 bases and J dropped 0 bases, with 8 bases sitting between them. The DNA of the CDR3 is TGTGCCATCAGTGAGTCGCGGGTAATGAACACTGAAGCTTTCTTT. Translating gives CAISESRVMNTEAFF.

The CDR3 protein is CASSGTLSTDTQYF. The CDR3 DNA reads as TGTGCCAGCAGTGGGACACTTAGCACAGATACGCAGTATTTT. The chain employs TRBV2 and TRBJ2-3; D is perhaps TRBD1 (5 bases). Germline V gives CDR1 SNHLY, CDR2 FYNNEI. The V gene lost 4 bases and the J gene lost 0 bases, with 8 bases spanning the gap. The CDR3 extends over 14 amino acids.

This chain uses TRBV9 with TRBJ1-1, with D possibly TRBD1 on 5 matching bases. The CDR3 sequence is 13 residues long. V dropped 1 base and J dropped 3 bases, with 7 bases sitting between them. Germline V gene lookup returns CDR1 SGDLS and CDR2 YYNGEE. The CDR3 bases are TGTGCCAGCAGCGTAAAAGGGGACACTGAAGCTTTCTTT. Translating it yields CASSVKGDTEAFF.

The rearrangement uses TRBV11-1 and TRBJ2-2; 8 positions match TRBD1. CDR3 length: 16 amino acids. Germline V CDR1 and CDR2: SGHAT, FQDESV (reference sequence). With V trimmed by 5 bases and J by 5 bases, 10 bases remained unmatched. For the CDR3, the DNA is TGTGCCAGCAGCGACGGACAGGGCCGCTTTACCGGGGAGCTGTTTTTT. Encoded protein: CASSDGQGRFTGELFF.

The chain's CDR3 is CASSPGGAPYEQYF. Written as DNA, the CDR3 is TGCGCCAGCAGCCCGGGGGGGGCCCCCTACGAGCAGTACTTC. The chain links TRBV5-1 to TRBJ2-7; 8 nucleotides line up with TRBD2. The V gene end was trimmed by 4 bases and the J gene end by 2 bases; junction bases not matched to a gene: 5. The CDR3 is 14 residues long. Per the germline V gene, CDR1 is SGHRS and CDR2 is YFSETQ.

The rearrangement joins TRBV10-1 to TRBJ2-7; TRBD2 agrees at 8 bases. Per the germline V gene, CDR1 is WNHNN and CDR2 is SYGVQD (reference sequence). With V trimmed by 2 bases and J by 2 bases, 5 bases remained unmatched. The CDR3 spans 15 residues. The CDR3 here is CASSERLAGAYEQYF. The CDR3 nucleotides are TGCGCCAGCAGTGAGCGTCTAGCGGGTGCCTACGAGCAGTACTTC.

The CDR3 region has the DNA TGTGCCAGCAGTGACTTAGCGGATTCCTACAATGAGCAGTTCTTC. Amino acids: CASSDLADSYNEQFF. This rearrangement joins TRBV6-4 to TRBJ2-1; D is perhaps TRBD2 (6 bases). Germline lookup yields CDR1 MRHNA and CDR2 SNTAGT. Trimming shortened V by 1 base and J by 1 base, and 8 bases separated the two germline ends. CDR3 length equals 15 residues.

The chain couples TRBV19 to TRBJ1-2; no clear D. The CDR3 has 15 amino acids. The germline V gene encodes CDR1 LNHDA and CDR2 SQIVND (reference sequence). V was pared by 4 bases and J by 13 bases, with 25 bases between. CDR3 sequence reads: CASSTSGEAVLGITF. CDR3 nucleotide sequence: TGTGCCAGTAGTACGAGCGGTGAGGCTGTCCTAGGGATCACCTTC.

J is TRBJ2-1 and V is TRBV7-9, with D tentatively TRBD2 (6 bases). V was shortened by 5 bases and J by 5 bases, with 16 bases between the two germline ends. CDR3 length equals 15 residues. The germline V gene has CDR1 SEHNR and CDR2 FQNEAQ (reference sequence). In nucleotides, the CDR3 is TGTGCCAGCAGCCCATCCGCCGGAGGGAACAATGAGCAGTTCTTC. Encoded protein: CASSPSAGGNNEQFF. Full variable domain (rest looked up from reference TRBV7-9 and TRBJ2-1): DTGVSQNPRHKITKRGQNVTFRCDPISEHNRLYWYRQTLGQGPEFLTYFQNEAQLEKSRLLSDRFSAERPKGSFSTLEIQRTEQGDSAMYLCASSPSAGGNNEQFFGPGTRLTVL.

The table lists this clone with a few counts. V and J are TRBV5-5 and TRBJ2-3; no clear D. CDR1 is SGHKS, CDR2 YYEKEE, per germline (reference sequence). V lost 1 base, J lost 0 bases, and 6 bases lay in between. CDR3 length equals 14 residues. The CDR3 DNA reads TGTGCCAGCAGCTTGTCCCGGAGCACAGATACGCAGTATTTT. Protein: CASSLSRSTDTQYF.

This chain uses TRBV6-1 with TRBJ2-7; 9 bases line up with TRBD2. Germline V gives CDR1 MNHNS, CDR2 SASEGT. This CDR3 contains 13 residues. Trimming cost V 6 bases and J 2 bases; bases outside gene matches: 2. The CDR3 sequence: CASRTSGPYEQYF. Written as DNA, the CDR3 is TGTGCCAGCAGAACTAGCGGGCCCTACGAGCAGTACTTC.

This rearrangement joins TRBV28 to TRBJ2-1, with TRBD2 matching over 9 bases. V lost 5 bases, J lost 8 bases, and 7 bases stayed unmatched. CDR3 length equals 14 residues. From germline, CDR1 is MDHEN and CDR2 SYDVKM. The CDR3 bases are TGTGCCAGCAGTCCACTAGCGGGTTTACATGAGCAGTTCTTC. As protein: CASSPLAGLHEQFF.

Only one count was recorded for this clone. This chain connects TRBV6-1 to TRBJ1-3; D possibly corresponds to TRBD1 (6 bases). This CDR3 has 15 residues. In germline, CDR1 is MNHNS, CDR2 SASEGT. V shed 4 bases and J shed 2 bases, with 12 bases lying between them. CDR3 sequence (DNA): TGTGCCAGCAGTGTAAACAGGGTCCCTGGAAACACCATATATTTT. It translates to CASSVNRVPGNTIYF.

The genes are TRBV19 and TRBJ2-7, with a possible D match to TRBD1 (5 bases). The ends were cut back, 5 bases at V and 2 bases at J, with 16 bases in the middle. Germline CDR1 and CDR2: LNHDA and SQIVND (reference sequence). The CDR3 runs to 15 residues. CDR3: CASSLRQKTAYEQYF. For the CDR3, the DNA is TGTGCCAGTAGTCTCCGACAGAAGACCGCCTACGAGCAGTACTTC.

This chain links TRBV7-9 with TRBJ2-7, with 11 bases identical to TRBD2. The CDR3 length is 17 residues. V trimming: 5 bases; J trimming: 4 bases; junction bases outside the gene matches: 13. Germline V CDR1 and CDR2: SEHNR, FQNEAQ (reference sequence). The CDR3: CASSTGAASGRRYEQYF. For the CDR3, the DNA is TGTGCCAGCAGCACAGGCGCGGCTAGCGGGAGGAGGTACGAGCAGTACTTC.

The chain has TRBV12-5 and TRBJ2-5; TRBD2 matches at 7 bases. CDR1 is LGHNT and CDR2 is FRNRAP in the germline V gene. Trimming at V came to 0 bases and at J to 2 bases, leaving 12 bases not matched to a gene. The CDR3 loop spans 18 amino acids. CDR3 in amino acids: CASGLVFSARGGQETQYF. CDR3 DNA: TGTGCTAGTGGTTTGGTATTCTCGGCCCGCGGGGGACAAGAGACCCAGTACTTC. Full variable domain (outside the CDR3, taken from reference TRBV12-5 and TRBJ2-5): DARVTQTPRHKVTEMGQEVTMRCQPILGHNTVFWYRQTMMQGLELLAYFRNRAPLDDSGMPKDRFSAEMPDATLATLKIQPSEPRDSAVYFCASGLVFSARGGQETQYFGPGTRLLVL.

CDR3 in amino acids: CAWSIGQGARGTEAFF. CDR3 bases: TGTGCCTGGAGTATCGGACAGGGGGCGAGGGGTACTGAAGCTTTCTTT. The rearrangement joins TRBV30 to TRBJ1-1; 11 bases line up with TRBD1. CDR1 is GTSNPN and CDR2 is SVGIG in the germline V gene (reference sequence). Unmatched junction bases numbered 10, after V lost 2 bases and J lost 5 bases. This CDR3 has 16 residues.

The chain couples TRBV28 to TRBJ1-2; D gene uncertain. Germline lookup yields CDR1 MDHEN and CDR2 SYDVKM. V lost 1 base to trimming and J lost 8 bases, with 17 bases between them. The CDR3 consists of 15 residues. This chain's CDR3 is CASSLSAPSTRGYTF. The CDR3 region has the DNA TGTGCCAGCAGTTTATCGGCGCCCTCGACAAGAGGCTACACCTTC.

The rearrangement joins TRBV19 to TRBJ1-3; D perhaps matches TRBD1 (5 bases). This CDR3 is built from 15 residues. The V gene lost 5 bases and the J gene lost 0 bases, with 11 bases spanning the gap. CDR1 and CDR2 (germline): LNHDA, SQIVND (reference sequence). In DNA form, the CDR3 reads TGTGCCAGTAGTCCGTACAGGAGCTCTGGAAACACCATATATTTT. Protein: CASSPYRSSGNTIYF. The entire variable domain, with the rest obtained from reference TRBV19 and TRBJ1-3, is as follows: DGGITQSPKYLFRKEGQNVTLSCEQNLNHDAMYWYRQDPGQGLRLIYYSQIVNDFQKGDIAEGYSVSREKKESFPLTVTSAQKNPTAFYLCASSPYRSSGNTIYFGEGSWLTVV.

This rearrangement joins TRBV5-6 to TRBJ2-3; 11 nucleotides agree with TRBD2. After removal of 1 base from V and 2 bases from J, the junction contained 6 bases not matched to a gene. CDR1 SGHDT and CDR2 YYEEEE come from the germline V gene. CDR3 size: 17 residues. The CDR3, as DNA: TGTGCCAGCAGCTTGTTGCCTAGCGGGGGGTACACAGATACGCAGTATTTT. Translated, it gives CASSLLPSGGYTDTQYF.

The rearrangement uses TRBV4-1 and TRBJ1-2; TRBD1 is a possible D gene (5 bases). The CDR3 contains 16 residues. Trimming stripped 0 bases from V and 5 bases from J, with 16 bases between. Germline CDR1 reads MGHRA; CDR2 reads YSYEKL. CDR3 nucleotides: TGCGCCAGCAGCCAAGATGGCAAAGGGGCAGGGTATGGCTACACCTTC. Translation gives CASSQDGKGAGYGYTF.

The rearrangement links TRBV4-2 to TRBJ1-3; TRBD1 aligns across 9 bases. The CDR3 loop spans 17 amino acids. Germline V gene lookup returns CDR1 LGHNA and CDR2 YNFKEQ. V was pared by 1 base and J by 3 bases, with 7 bases of the junction left unmatched. The DNA of the CDR3 is TGTGCCAGCAGCCAAGGACACAGGGGGCGAATTGGAAACACCATATATTTT. It encodes CASSQGHRGRIGNTIYF.

The chain couples TRBV6-1 to TRBJ2-3; TRBD2 matches 9 bases. CDR1 MNHNS and CDR2 SASEGT come from the germline V gene. There are 15 residues in the CDR3. The V gene end was trimmed by 6 bases and the J gene end by 2 bases; junction bases not matched to a gene: 6. The CDR3 sequence: CASRRAGGATDTQYF. The CDR3, as DNA: TGTGCCAGCAGGAGAGCGGGGGGAGCCACAGATACGCAGTATTTT.

As to this clone: Relative to the germline gene, one junction end is altered; a read error may explain this. The rearrangement uses TRBV6-5 and TRBJ1-5; 8 bases map to TRBD1. Germline CDR1 reads MNHEY; CDR2 reads SVGAGI. The CDR3 is 15 residues long. The CDR3 sequence: CAGRTDRGEDQPQHF. The CDR3 nucleotides are TGTGCCGGCAGAACAGACAGGGGAGAGGATCAGCCCCAGCATTTT.

This clone was observed a handful of times. The rearrangement joins TRBV4-3 to TRBJ2-1; 13 bases are a match to TRBD2. This CDR3 comprises 16 residues. Trimming took 1 base from V and 9 from J; bases not matched to a gene: 6. The germline V gene encodes CDR1 LGHNA and CDR2 YSLEER. CDR3 DNA: TGCGCCAGCAGCCAAGGAAGGACTAGCGGGAGTCTTGAGCAGTTCTTC. Its protein is CASSQGRTSGSLEQFF.

This clone was counted between two and nine times. V is TRBV28 and J is TRBJ2-7, with 7 bases matching TRBD2. V dropped 7 bases and J dropped 0; count of bases not matched to a gene: 9. CDR1 MDHEN and CDR2 SYDVKM come from the germline V gene. CDR3 length: 15 residues. The CDR3 DNA reads TGTGCCAGCAAGAAACTGGGGGGGGTCTCCTACGAGCAGTACTTC. This translates into CASKKLGGVSYEQYF.

This clone is a singleton in its sample. The chain combines TRBV28 with TRBJ2-7; 11 bases line up with TRBD2. Germline V gene sequence: CDR1 MDHEN, CDR2 SYDVKM. Trimming cost V 3 bases and J 0 bases; bases outside gene matches: 1. This CDR3 spans 15 amino acids. The CDR3 coding sequence is TGTGCCAGCAGTTTGGGACTAGCGGACTCCTACGAGCAGTACTTC. Translation gives CASSLGLADSYEQYF.